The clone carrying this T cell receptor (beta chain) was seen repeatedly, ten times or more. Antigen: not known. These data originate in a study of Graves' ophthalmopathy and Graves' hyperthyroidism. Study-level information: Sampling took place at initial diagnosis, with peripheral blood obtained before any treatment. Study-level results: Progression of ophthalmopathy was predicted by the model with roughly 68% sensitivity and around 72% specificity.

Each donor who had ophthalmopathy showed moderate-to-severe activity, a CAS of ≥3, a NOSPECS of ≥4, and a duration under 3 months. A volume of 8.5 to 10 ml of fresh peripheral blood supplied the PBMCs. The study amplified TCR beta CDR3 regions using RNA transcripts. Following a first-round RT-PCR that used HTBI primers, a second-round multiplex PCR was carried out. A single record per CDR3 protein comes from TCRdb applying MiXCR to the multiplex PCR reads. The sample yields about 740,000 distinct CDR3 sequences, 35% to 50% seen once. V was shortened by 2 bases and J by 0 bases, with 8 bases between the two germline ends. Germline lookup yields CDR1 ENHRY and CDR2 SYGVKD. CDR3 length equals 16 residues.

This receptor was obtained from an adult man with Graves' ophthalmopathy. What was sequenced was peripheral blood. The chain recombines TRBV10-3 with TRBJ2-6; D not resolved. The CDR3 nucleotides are TGTGCCATCAGTGAGAGAGTCAGCTCTGGGGCCAACGTCCTGACTTTC. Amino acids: CAISERVSSGANVLTF.